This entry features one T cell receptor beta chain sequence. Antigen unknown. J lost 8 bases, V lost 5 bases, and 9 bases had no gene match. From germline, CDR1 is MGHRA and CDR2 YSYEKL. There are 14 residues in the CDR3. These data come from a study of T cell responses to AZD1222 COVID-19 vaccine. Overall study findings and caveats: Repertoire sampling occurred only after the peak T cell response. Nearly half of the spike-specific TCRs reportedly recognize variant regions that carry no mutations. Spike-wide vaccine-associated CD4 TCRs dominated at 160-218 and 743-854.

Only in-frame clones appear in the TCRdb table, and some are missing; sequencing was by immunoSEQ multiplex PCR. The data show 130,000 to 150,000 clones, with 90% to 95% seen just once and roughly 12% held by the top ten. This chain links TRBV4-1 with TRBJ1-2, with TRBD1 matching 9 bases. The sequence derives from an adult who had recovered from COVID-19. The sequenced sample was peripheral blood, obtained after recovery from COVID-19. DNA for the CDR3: TGCGCCAGCAGCATAGGGACAGGGAGGGAGGGCTACACCTTC. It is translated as CASSIGTGREGYTF.